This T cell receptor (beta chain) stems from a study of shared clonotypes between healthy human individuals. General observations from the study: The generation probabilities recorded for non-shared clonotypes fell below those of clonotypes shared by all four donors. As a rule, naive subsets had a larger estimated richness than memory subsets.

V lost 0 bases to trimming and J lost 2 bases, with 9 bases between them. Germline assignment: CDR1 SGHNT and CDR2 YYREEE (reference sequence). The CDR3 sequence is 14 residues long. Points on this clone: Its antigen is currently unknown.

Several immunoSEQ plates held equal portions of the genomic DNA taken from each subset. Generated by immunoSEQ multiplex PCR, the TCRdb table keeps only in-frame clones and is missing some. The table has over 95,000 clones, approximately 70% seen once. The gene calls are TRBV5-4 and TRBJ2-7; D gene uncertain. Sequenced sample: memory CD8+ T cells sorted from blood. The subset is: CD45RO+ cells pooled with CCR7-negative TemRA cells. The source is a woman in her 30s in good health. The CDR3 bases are TGTGCCAGCAGCTTGGTGGGCAGCACCTACGAGCAGTACTTC. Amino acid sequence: CASSLVGSTYEQYF.